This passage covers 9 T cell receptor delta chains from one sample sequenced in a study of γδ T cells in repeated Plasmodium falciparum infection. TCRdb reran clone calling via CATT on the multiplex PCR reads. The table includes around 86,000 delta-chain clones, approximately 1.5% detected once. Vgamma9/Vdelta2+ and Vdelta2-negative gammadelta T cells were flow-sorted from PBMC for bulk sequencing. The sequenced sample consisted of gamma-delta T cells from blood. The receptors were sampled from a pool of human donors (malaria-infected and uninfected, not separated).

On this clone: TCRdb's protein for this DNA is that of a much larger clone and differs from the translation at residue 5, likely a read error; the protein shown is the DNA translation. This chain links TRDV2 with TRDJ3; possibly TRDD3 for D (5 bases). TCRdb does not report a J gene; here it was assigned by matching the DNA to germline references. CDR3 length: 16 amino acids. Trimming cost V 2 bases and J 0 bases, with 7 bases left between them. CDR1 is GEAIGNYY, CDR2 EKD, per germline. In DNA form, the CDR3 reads TGTGCCTGTGACAGGTGGGGCTCCTGGGACACCCGACAGATGTTTTTC. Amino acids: CACDRWGSWDTRQMFF.

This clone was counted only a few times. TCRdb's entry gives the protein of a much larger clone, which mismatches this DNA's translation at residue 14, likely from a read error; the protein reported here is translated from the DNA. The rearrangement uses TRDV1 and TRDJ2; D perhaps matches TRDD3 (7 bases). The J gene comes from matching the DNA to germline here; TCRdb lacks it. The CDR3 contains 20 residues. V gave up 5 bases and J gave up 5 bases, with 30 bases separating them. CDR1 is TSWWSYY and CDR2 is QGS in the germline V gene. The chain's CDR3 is CALGLPPLPGIWSPTAQLFF. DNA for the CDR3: TGTGCTCTTGGGCTCCCCCCCCTTCCGGGGATATGGAGCCCTACAGCACAACTCTTCTTT.

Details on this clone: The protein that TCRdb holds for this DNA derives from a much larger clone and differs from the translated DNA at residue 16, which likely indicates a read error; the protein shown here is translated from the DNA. Written as DNA, the CDR3 is TGTGCTCTTGGGGAACTTGGGGCCTACGTACTGGGGGATAACCACGCCGATAAACTCATCTTT. Its translation is CALGELGAYVLGDNHADKLIF. J is TRDJ1 and V is TRDV1, with 11 bases lining up with TRDD3. The J gene was missing in TCRdb and was found by matching the end of the DNA to germline. CDR1 is TSWWSYY and CDR2 is QGS in the germline V gene. Germline trimming cut 0 bases from V and 3 bases from J; bases unmatched to any gene: 18. The CDR3 contains 21 residues.

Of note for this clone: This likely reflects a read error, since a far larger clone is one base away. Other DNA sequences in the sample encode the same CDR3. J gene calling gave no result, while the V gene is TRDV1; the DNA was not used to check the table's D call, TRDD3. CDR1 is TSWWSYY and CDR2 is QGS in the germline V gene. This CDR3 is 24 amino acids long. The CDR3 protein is CALGELRNLCVLGDRIDLTDKLIF. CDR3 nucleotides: TGTGCTCTTGGGGAACTCCGGAACCTATGCGTACTGGGGGATAGGATAGATCTGACCGATAAACTCATCTTC.

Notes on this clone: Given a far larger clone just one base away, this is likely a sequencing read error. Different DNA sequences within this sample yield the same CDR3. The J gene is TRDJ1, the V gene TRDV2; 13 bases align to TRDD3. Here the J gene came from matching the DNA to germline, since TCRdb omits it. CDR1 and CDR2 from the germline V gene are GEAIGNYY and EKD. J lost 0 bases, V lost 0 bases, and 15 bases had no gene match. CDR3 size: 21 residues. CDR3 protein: CACDTVTGGYAERKDTDKLIF. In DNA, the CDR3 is TGTGCCTGTGACACCGTCACTGGGGGATACGCCGAGCGGAAGGACACCGATAAACTCATCTTT.

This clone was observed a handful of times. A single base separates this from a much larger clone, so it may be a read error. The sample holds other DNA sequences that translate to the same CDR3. In DNA, the CDR3 is TGCGCTCTTGGGGAACTGAGAGTAGCGTGGGGGATAATTGGCACCGATAAACTCATCTTT. Its translation is CALGELRVAWGIIGTDKLIF. This chain links TRDV1 with TRDJ1, with 9 positions matching TRDD3. Looked up from germline, CDR1 is TSWWSYY and CDR2 is QGS. This CDR3 is built from 20 residues.

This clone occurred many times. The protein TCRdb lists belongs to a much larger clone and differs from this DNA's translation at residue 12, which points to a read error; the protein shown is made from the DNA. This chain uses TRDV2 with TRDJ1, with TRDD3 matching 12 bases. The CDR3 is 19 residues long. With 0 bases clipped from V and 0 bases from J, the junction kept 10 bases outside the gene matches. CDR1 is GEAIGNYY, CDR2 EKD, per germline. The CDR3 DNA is TGTGCCTGTGACACCCTCCTACTGGGGGATACCTGCTACACCGATAAACTCATCTTT. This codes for CACDTLLLGDTCYTDKLIF.

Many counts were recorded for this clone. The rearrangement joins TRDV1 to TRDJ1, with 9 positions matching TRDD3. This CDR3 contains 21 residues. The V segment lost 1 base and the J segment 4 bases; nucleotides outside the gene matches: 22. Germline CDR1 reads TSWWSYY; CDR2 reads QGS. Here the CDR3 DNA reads TGTGCTCTTGGGGAACACACATCGAATCTTGTACTGGGGGACTACAACGATAAACTCATCTTT. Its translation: CALGEHTSNLVLGDYNDKLIF.

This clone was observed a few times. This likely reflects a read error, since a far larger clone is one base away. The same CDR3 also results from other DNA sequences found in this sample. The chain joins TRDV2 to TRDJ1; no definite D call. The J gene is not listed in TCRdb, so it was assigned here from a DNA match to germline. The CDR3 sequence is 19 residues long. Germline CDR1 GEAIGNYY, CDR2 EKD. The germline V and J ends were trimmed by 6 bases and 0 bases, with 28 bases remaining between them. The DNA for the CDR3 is TGTGCCTGTCCACTAAAGACGGCGCACCCCGCCAACTACACCGATAAACTCATCTTT. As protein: CACPLKTAHPANYTDKLIF.